This entry concerns a single TCR beta chain. Under the authors' procedure: Amplification from reference gene primers served as the basis for estimated nucleated cell counts. Using immunoSEQ multiplex PCR, the repertoire was profiled, and TCRdb retains in-frame clones only, with some absent. The V and J calls and clone size come from that table; D and trimming were worked out from the DNA. The top ten clones hold about 12% of a sample with 75,000 to 90,000 clones, 80% of them seen once. This entry belongs to a study of blood T cell repertoires in COVID-19. Overall study context: Material from acute and convalescent COVID-19 was sourced from the United States, Italy and Spain. PBMCs, B-cell-depleted T cells, or T cells were the source of the cDNA or gDNA that made up the material.

Germline CDR1 SGHDT, CDR2 YYEEEE. This CDR3 region has 15 residues. V was cut by 1 base and J by 6 bases, with 14 bases left in between. The specimen sequenced was peripheral blood. This rearrangement joins TRBV5-6 to TRBJ1-5; a weak D match, TRBD1 (6 bases). The TCR originated in a woman aged 40 to 50 with active or convalescent COVID-19. CDR3 in amino acids: CASSLWGGAGQPQHF. The DNA for the CDR3 is TGTGCCAGCAGCTTGTGGGGGGGCGCAGGTCAGCCCCAGCATTTT.